This T cell receptor (beta chain) was obtained from a study of Ad26.COV2.S vaccination and SARS-CoV-2 variants. Treatment defined: about 20 received Ad26.COV2.S at low or high dose, single or two shots; 5 received placebo; per-sample allocation not given. Day 63 after the first injection of vaccine or placebo was the sampling time. The length of the CDR3 is 15 residues. CDR1 is SEHNR, CDR2 FQNEAQ, per germline (reference sequence). V lost 1 base and J lost 6, with 15 bases in between. This table comes from immunoSEQ multiplex PCR, and its TCRdb copy is limited to in-frame clones, with some not included. The sample lists around 380,000 clones, 70% to 90% occurring once. With respect to this clone: As yet, its antigen is unknown.

Study-level results: Measurements of TCR breadth and depth may have given underestimates of the total T cell responses.

The genes are TRBV7-9 and TRBJ1-1, with D possibly TRBD1 on 6 matching bases. The sample was peripheral blood, taken in a trial of Ad26.COV2.S vaccine versus placebo. This sequence originates from a person aged 18 to 59 who received the Ad26.COV2.S COVID-19 vaccine or a placebo. The CDR3 DNA sequence: TGTGCCAGCAGCTTAGTCTCGGGGGCCGGGTCTGAAGCTTTCTTT. Translated, it gives CASSLVSGAGSEAFF.